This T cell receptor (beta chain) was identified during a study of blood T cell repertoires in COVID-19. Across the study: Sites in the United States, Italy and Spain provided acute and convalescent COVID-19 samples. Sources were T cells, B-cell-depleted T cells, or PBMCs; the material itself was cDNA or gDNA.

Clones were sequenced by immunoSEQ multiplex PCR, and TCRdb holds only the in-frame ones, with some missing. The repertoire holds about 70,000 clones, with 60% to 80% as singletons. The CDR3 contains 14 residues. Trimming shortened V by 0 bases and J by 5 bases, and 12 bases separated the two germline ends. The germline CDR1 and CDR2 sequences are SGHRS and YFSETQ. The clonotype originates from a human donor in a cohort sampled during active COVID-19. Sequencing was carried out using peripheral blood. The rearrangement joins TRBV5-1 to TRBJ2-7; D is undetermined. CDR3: CASSLGPDRDEQYF. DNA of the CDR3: TGCGCCAGCAGCTTGGGTCCGGATCGGGACGAGCAGTACTTC.